This record concerns one TCR beta chain sequence. Its specific antigen is unknown. No quality values exist for individual bases; no much larger clone is one base distant. TCRbeta CDR3 regions were amplified from genomic DNA using the immunoSEQ Assay, a bias-controlled multiplex PCR. Concerning the study's data processing: The number of nucleated cells in each sample was estimated from the amplification of reference gene primers within the assay. To quantify the absolute abundance of each unique TCRbeta CDR3 rearrangement, sequence reads were collapsed and filtered. Productive Simpson clonality was computed per sample as the square root of Simpson's diversity index over productive rearrangements. Here the immuneACCESS table is served through TCRdb, limited to in-frame sequences with V and J called. Missing clones are a known gap in these copies; in checked studies unresolved V genes cover under half, and the rest lacks a known reason. V and J calls and clone size come straight from that table; D and trimming were deduced from the DNA. The sample table contains 35,000 to 45,000 clones; only one count was recorded for approximately 86% of them. About 5.5% of the sample goes to the ten largest clones.

Whole blood was collected in K2EDTA tubes by collaborating institutions according to the institutions' own protocols. For TCRbeta analysis, collaborator samples were shipped as frozen whole blood, as isolated PBMCs, or as DNA extracted from either sample type. The entry originates in a study of blood T cell repertoires in COVID-19 (dated by TCRdb to about 2020). Some background on the complete study: Samples from collaborators originated in the United States, Italy and Spain and spanned both the acute and convalescent phases of COVID-19. The material from the prospective study consisted of cDNA or gDNA derived from T cells, B-cell-depleted T cells, or PBMCs. Deeply sampled blood TCRbeta repertoires from subjects exposed to, actively infected with, or recovered from COVID-19 were included in the dataset. The repertoires were made available in a free public database intended to serve as a resource for research on the immune response to SARS-CoV-2. Samples came from the ongoing ImmuneRACE study (first 160 participants) plus 1,254 subjects from 6 global collaborators. Nearly every sample came with metadata listing a de-identified subject ID, COVID-19 status, age in years and sex. Where HLA class I and class II types were available, the types were taken from metadata supplied by the sample provider, not from assay-based typing.

Overall study outcomes, separate from this receptor: The amount of clinical and demographic metadata varied by source and participant and was provided uncurated.

Trimming costs V 3 bases and J 4 bases, and their ends lie 12 bases apart. Including cysteine and phenylalanine, the CDR3 has 14 amino acids. The CDR3 DNA has 42 bases and is translated from base 1. For CDR1 and CDR2, the germline V gene lists SGHRS and YFSETQ. The specimen sequenced was peripheral blood. The V and J genes are TRBV5-1 and TRBJ2-3; a tentative D call is TRBD2 (6 bases match). This TCR came from a man between 40 and 49 years old with active COVID-19. The CDR3 amino acid sequence is: CASSWRVTADTQYF. The DNA is TGCGCCAGCAGCTGGAGGGTTACTGCAGATACGCAGTATTTT.